This TCR beta chain was obtained from a study of metastatic and nonmetastatic thyroid tumors. The overall study: The comparison covered peripheral blood and tumor or nodule tissue in malignant and benign thyroid patients. Study conclusions and caveats: Benign nodules reportedly had significantly lower TCR beta diversity than malignant thyroid tumors in blood and tumor.

This clone is judged medium-sized (0.01 to 0.1%). Its antigen remains unidentified. Patients had received no treatment of any kind before thyroid surgery. V was trimmed by 3 bases and J by 2 bases, leaving 10 bases between them. CDR1 is KGHSH and CDR2 is LQKENI in the germline V gene. The CDR3 covers 14 residues. As processed by the authors: CDR3 was compared across clinicopathological groups, and the resulting differences were used to build a distant-metastasis classifier for papillary thyroid cancer. From the PCR reads, TCRdb re-called clones with MiXCR. TCRdb, not the authors, supplied the V and J calls. The data hold a few thousand clones, with around 27% observed a single time.

This chain links TRBV18 with TRBJ2-5, with D perhaps TRBD2 (6 bases). The receptor's source is a female donor with papillary thyroid cancer or a benign thyroid nodule (not recorded which). Some clones in this sample may be carry-over from other donors' samples. The specimen sequenced was adjacent normal tissue. The chain's CDR3 is CASSPGGGQETQYF. For the CDR3, the DNA is TGTGCCAGCTCACCGGGGGGAGGTCAAGAGACCCAGTACTTC.